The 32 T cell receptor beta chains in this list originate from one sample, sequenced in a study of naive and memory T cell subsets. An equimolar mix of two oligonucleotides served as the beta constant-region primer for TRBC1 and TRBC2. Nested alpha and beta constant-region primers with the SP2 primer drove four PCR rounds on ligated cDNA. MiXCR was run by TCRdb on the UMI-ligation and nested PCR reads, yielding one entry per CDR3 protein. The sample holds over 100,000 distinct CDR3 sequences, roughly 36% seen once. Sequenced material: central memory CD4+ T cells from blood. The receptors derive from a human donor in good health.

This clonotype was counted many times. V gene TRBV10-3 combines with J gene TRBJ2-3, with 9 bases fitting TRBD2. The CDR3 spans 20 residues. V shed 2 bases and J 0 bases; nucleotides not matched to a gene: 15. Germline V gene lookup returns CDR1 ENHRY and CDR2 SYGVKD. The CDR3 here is CAISEVASGKPKASTDTQYF. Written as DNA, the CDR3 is TGTGCCATCAGTGAGGTGGCTAGCGGGAAGCCGAAGGCTAGCACAGATACGCAGTATTTT.

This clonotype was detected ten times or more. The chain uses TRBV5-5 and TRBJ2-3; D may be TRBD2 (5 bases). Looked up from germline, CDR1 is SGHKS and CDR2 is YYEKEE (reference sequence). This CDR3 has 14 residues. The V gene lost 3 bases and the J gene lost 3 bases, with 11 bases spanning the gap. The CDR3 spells CASSSRTGTDTQYF. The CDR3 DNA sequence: TGTGCCAGCAGCTCCCGGACGGGGACAGATACGCAGTATTTT.

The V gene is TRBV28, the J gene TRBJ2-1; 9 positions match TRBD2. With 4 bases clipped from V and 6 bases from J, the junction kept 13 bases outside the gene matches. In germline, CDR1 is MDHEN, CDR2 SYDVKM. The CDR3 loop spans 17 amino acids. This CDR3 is CASSSPFSGRFSNEQFF. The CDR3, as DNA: TGTGCCAGCAGTTCGCCTTTTAGCGGGAGATTCTCCAATGAGCAGTTCTTC.

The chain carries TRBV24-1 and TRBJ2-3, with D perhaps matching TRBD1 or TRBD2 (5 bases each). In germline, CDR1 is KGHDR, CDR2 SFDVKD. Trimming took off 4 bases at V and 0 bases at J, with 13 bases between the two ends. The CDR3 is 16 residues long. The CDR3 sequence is CATSEMGPTSTDTQYF. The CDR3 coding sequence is TGTGCCACCAGTGAGATGGGACCGACTAGCACAGATACGCAGTATTTT.

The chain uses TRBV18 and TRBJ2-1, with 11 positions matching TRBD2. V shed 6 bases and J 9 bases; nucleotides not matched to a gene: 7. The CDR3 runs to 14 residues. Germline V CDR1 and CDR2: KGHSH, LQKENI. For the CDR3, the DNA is TGTGCCAGCTCGTTAGCGGGAGGGCCCTCTGAGCAGTTCTTC. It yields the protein CASSLAGGPSEQFF.

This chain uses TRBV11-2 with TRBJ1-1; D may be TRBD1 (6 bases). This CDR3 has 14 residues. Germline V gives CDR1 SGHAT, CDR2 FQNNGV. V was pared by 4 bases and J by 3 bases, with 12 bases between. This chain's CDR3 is CASSSRTAYTEAFF. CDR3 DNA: TGTGCCAGCAGCTCCAGGACAGCGTACACTGAAGCTTTCTTT.

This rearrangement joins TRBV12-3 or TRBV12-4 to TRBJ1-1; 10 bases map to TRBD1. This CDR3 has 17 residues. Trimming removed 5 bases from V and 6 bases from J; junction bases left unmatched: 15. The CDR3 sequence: CASSPRQGAMVLAEAFF. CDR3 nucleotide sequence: TGTGCCAGCAGTCCCCGACAGGGGGCCATGGTCCTCGCTGAAGCTTTCTTT.

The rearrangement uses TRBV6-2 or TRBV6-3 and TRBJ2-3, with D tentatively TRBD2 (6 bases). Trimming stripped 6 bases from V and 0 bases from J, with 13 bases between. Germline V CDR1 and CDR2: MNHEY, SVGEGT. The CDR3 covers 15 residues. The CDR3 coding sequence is TGTGCCAGCAGCCATTCCCGGGGGAGCACAGATACGCAGTATTTT. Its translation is CASSHSRGSTDTQYF.

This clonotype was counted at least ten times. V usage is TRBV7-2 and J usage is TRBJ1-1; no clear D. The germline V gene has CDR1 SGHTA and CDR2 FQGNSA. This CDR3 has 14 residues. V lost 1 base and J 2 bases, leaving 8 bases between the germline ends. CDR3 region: CASSLGPLNTEAFF. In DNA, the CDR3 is TGTGCCAGCAGCTTAGGACCTCTTAACACTGAAGCTTTCTTT.

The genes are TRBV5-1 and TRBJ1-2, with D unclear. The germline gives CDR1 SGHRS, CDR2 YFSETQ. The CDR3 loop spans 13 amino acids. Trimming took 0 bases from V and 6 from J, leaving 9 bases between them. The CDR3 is CASSLAVSDGYTF. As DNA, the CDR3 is TGCGCCAGCAGCTTGGCCGTGTCCGATGGCTACACCTTC.

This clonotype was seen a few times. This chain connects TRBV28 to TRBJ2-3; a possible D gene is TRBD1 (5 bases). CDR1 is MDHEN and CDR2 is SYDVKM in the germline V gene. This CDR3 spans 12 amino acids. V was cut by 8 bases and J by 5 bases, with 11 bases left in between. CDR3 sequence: CASAQQGDTQYF. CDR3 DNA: TGTGCCAGCGCACAGCAGGGAGATACGCAGTATTTT.

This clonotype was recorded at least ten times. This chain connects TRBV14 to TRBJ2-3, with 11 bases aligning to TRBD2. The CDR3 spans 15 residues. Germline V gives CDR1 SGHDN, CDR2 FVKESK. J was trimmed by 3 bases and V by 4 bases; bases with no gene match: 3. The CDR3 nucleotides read TGTGCCAGCAGCCTTCGACTAGCGGGGACAGATACGCAGTATTTT. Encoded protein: CASSLRLAGTDTQYF.

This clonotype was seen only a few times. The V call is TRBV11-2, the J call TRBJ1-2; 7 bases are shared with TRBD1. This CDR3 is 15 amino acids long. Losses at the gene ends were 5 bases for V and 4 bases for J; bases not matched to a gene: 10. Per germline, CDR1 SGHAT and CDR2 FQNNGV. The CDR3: CASSPRQGPFYGYTF. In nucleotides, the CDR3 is TGTGCCAGCAGCCCCCGACAGGGACCCTTCTATGGCTACACCTTC.

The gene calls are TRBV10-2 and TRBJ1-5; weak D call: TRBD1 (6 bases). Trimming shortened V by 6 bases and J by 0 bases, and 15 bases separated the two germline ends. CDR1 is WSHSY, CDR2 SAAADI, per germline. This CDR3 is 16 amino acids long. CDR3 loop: CASREGGGTSNQPQHF. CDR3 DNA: TGCGCCAGCAGGGAGGGGGGGGGTACTAGCAATCAGCCCCAGCATTTT.

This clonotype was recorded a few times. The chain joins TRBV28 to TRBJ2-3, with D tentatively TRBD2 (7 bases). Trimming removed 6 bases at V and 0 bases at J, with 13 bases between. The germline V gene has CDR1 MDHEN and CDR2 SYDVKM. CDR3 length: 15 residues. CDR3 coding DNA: TGTGCCAGCAGATCATCGGGGGGCAGCACAGATACGCAGTATTTT. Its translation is CASRSSGGSTDTQYF.

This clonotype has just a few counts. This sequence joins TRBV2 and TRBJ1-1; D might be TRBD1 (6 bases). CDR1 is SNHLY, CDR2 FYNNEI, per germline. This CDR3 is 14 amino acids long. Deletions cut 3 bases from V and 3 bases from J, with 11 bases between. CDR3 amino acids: CASSEGGGYTEAFF. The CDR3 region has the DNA TGTGCCAGCAGTGAGGGGGGGGGCTACACTGAAGCTTTCTTT.

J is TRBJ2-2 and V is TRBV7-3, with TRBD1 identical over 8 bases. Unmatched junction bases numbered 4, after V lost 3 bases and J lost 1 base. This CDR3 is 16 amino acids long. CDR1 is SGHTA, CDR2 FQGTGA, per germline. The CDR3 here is CASSFSGGRNTGELFF. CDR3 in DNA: TGTGCCAGCAGCTTTTCAGGGGGCCGGAACACCGGGGAGCTGTTTTTT. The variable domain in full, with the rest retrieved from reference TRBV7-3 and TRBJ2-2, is GAGVSQTPSNKVTEKGKYVELRCDPISGHTALYWYRQSLGQGPEFLIYFQGTGAADDSGLPNDRFFAVRPEGSVSTLKIQRTERGDSAVYLCASSFSGGRNTGELFFGEGSRLTVL.

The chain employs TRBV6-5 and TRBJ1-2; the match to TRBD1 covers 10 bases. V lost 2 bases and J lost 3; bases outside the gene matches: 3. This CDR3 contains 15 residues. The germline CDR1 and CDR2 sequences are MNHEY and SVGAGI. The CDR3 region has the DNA TGTGCCAGCAGTTACGGGACAGGGGATCACTATGGCTACACCTTC. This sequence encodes CASSYGTGDHYGYTF.

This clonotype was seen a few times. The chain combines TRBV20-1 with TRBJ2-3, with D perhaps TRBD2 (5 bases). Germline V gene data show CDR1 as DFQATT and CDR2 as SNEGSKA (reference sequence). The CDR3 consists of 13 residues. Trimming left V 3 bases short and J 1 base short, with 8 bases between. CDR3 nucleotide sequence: TGCAGTGCTAGTCGGGATGGCACAGATACGCAGTATTTT. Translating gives CSASRDGTDTQYF.

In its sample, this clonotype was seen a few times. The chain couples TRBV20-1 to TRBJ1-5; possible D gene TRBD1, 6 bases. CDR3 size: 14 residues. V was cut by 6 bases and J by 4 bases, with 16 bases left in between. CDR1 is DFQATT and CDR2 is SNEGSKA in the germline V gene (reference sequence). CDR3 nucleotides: TGCAGTGCCTCGACGGGACAAGATAATCAGCCCCAGCATTTT. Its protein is CSASTGQDNQPQHF.

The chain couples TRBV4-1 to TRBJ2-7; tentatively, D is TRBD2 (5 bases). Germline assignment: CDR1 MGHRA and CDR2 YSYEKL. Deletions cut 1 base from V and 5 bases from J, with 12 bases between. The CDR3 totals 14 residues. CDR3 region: CASSQGLLVDEQYF. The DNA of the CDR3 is TGCGCCAGCAGCCAAGGACTACTCGTAGACGAGCAGTACTTC.

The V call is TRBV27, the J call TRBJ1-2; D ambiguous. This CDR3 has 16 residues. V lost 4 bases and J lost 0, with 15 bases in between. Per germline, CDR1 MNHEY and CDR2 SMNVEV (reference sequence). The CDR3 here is CASSSFRAGANYGYTF. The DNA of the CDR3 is TGTGCCAGCAGTTCTTTTCGGGCAGGCGCTAACTATGGCTACACCTTC.

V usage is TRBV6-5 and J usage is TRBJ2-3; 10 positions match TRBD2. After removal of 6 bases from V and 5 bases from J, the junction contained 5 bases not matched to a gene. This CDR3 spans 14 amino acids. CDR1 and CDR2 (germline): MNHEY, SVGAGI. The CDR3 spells CASRPSGSKDTQYF. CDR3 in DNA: TGTGCCAGCAGACCTAGCGGGAGTAAAGATACGCAGTATTTT.

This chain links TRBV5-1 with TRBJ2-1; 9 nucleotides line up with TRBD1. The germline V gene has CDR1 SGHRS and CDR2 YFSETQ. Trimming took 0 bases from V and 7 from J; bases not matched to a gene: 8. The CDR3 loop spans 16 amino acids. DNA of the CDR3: TGCGCCAGCAGCTTGGTTTCGGGACAGGGATTGAATGAGCAGTTCTTC. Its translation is CASSLVSGQGLNEQFF.

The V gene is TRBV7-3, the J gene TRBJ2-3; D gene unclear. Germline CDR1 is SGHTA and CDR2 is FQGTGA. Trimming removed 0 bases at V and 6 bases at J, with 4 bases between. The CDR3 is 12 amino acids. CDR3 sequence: CASSLTRDTQYF. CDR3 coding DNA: TGTGCCAGCAGCTTAACGAGGGATACGCAGTATTTT.

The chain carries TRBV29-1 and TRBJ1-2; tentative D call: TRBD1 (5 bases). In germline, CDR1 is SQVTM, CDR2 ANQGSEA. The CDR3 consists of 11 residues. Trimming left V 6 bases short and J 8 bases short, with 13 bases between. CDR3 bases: TGCAGCGTGGAATCGGGGGGGGGCTACACCTTC. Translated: CSVESGGGYTF.

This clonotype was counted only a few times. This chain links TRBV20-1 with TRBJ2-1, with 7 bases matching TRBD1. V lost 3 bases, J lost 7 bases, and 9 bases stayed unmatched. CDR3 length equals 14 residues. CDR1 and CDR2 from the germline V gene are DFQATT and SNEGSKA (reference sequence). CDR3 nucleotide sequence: TGCAGTGCTAGGAAGACAGGGAGTGGGAATGAGCAGTTCTTC. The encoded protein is CSARKTGSGNEQFF.

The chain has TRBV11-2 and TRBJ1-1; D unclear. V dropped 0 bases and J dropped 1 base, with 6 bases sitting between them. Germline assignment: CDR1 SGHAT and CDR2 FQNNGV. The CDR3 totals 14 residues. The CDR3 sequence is CASSLDLRNTEAFF. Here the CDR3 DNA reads TGTGCCAGCAGCTTAGATCTAAGGAACACTGAAGCTTTCTTT.

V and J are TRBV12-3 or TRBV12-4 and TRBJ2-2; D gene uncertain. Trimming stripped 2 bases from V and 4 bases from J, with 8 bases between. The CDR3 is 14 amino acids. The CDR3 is CASSLSQVTGELFF. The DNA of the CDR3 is TGTGCCAGCAGTTTATCGCAGGTCACCGGGGAGCTGTTTTTT.

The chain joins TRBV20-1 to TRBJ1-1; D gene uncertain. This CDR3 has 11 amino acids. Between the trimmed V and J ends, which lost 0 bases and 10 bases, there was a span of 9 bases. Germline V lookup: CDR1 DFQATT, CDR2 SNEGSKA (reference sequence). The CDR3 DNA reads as TGCAGTGCTAGAGAGGGGATTGGAGCTTTCTTT. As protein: CSAREGIGAFF.

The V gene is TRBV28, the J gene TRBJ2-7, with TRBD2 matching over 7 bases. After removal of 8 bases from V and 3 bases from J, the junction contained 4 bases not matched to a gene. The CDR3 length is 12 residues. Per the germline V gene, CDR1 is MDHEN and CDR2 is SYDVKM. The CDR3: CASGAGIYEQYF. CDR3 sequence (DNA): TGTGCCAGCGGAGCGGGGATCTACGAGCAGTACTTC.

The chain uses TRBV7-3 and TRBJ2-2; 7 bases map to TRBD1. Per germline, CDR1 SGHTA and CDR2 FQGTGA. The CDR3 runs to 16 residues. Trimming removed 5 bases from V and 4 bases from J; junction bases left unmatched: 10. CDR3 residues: CASSPSGTVGTGELFF. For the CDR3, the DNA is TGTGCCAGCAGCCCATCAGGGACAGTGGGCACCGGGGAGCTGTTTTTT.